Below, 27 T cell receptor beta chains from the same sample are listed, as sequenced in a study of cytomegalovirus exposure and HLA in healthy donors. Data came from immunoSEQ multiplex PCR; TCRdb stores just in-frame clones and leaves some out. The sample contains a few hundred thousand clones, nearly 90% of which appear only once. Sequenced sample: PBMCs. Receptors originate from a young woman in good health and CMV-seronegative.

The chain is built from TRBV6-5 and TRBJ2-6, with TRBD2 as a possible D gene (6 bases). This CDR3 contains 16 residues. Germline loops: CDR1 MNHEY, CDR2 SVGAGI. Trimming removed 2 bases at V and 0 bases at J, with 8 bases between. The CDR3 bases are TGTGCCAGCAGTTACGGGGACTTCTCTGGGGCCAACGTCCTGACTTTC. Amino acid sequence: CASSYGDFSGANVLTF.

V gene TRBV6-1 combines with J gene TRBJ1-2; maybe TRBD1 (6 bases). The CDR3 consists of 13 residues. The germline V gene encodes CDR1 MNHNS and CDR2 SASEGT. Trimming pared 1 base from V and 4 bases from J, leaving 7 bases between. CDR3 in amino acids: CASSEVQGYGYTF. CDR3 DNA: TGTGCCAGCAGTGAAGTACAGGGCTATGGCTACACCTTC.

The CDR3, as DNA: TGCGCCAGCAGCCAAGACCCCCTTACTAGCGAGCAAGATACGCAGTATTTT. It specifies CASSQDPLTSEQDTQYF. The chain joins TRBV4-3 to TRBJ2-3; 7 bases line up with TRBD2. CDR1 is LGHNA and CDR2 is YSLEER in the germline V gene. Trimming at V came to 0 bases and at J to 5 bases, leaving 11 bases not matched to a gene. The CDR3 runs to 17 residues.

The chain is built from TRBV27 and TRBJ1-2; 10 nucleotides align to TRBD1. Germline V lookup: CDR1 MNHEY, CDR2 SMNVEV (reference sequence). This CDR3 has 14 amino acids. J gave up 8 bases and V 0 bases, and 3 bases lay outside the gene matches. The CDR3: CASSLSGQGGGYTF. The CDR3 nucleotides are TGTGCCAGCAGTTTATCCGGACAGGGGGGCGGCTACACCTTC.

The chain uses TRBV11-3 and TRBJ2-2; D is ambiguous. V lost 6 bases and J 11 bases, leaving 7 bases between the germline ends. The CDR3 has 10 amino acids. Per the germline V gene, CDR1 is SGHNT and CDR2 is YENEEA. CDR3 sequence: CASRRRELFF. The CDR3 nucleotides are TGTGCCAGCAGGCGGCGCGAGCTGTTTTTT.

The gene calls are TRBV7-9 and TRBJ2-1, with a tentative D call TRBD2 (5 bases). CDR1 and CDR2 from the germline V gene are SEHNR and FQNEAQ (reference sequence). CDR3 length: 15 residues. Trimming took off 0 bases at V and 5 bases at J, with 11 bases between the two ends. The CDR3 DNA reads TGTGCCAGCAGCTTAGCCGGAGGCAAGCACAATGAGCAGTTCTTC. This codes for CASSLAGGKHNEQFF.

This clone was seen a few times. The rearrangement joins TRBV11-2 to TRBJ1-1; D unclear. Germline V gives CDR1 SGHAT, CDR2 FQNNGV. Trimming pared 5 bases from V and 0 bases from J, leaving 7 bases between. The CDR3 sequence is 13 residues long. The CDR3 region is CASSANLNTEAFF. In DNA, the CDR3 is TGTGCCAGCAGCGCAAACTTGAACACTGAAGCTTTCTTT.

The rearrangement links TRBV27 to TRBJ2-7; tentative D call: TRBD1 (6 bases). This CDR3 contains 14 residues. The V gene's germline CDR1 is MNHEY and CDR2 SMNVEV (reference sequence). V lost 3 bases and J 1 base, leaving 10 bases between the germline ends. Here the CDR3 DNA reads TGTGCCAGCAGTTTTCAGGGGCATTCCTACGAGCAGTACGTC. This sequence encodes CASSFQGHSYEQYV.

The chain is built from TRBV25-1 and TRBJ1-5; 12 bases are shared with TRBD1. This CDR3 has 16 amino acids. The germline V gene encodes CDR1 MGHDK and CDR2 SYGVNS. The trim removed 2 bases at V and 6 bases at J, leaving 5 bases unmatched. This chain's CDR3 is CASSEPGTGGTQPQHF. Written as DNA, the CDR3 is TGTGCCAGCAGTGAACCCGGGACAGGGGGCACTCAGCCCCAGCATTTT.

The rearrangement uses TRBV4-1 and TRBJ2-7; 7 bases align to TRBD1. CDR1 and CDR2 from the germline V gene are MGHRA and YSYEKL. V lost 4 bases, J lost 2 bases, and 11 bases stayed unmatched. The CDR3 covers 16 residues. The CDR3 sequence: CASSPERGGGTYEQYF. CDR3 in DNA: TGCGCCAGCAGCCCAGAAAGAGGGGGCGGAACCTACGAGCAGTACTTC.

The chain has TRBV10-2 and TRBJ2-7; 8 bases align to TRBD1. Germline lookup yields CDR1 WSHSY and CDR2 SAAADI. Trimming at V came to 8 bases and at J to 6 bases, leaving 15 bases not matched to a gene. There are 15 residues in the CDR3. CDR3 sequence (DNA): TGCGCCAGCGGAGATACTGGGACAGGTTTCCCCGAGCAGTACTTC. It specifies CASGDTGTGFPEQYF.

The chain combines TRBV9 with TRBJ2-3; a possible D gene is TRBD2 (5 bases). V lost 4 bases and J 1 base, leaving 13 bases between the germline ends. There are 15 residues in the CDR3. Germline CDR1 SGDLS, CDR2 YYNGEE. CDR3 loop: CASSPPGLGTDTQYF. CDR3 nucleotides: TGTGCCAGCAGCCCACCAGGACTGGGCACAGATACGCAGTATTTT.

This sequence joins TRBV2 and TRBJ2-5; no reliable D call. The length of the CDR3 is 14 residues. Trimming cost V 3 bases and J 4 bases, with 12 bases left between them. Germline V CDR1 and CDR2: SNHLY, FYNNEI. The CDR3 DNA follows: TGTGCCAGCAGTGAGATAAGTCGAGGAGAGACCCAGTACTTC. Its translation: CASSEISRGETQYF.

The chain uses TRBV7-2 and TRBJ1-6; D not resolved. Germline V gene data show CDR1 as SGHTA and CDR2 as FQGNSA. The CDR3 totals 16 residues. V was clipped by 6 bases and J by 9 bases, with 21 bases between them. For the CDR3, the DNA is TGTGCCAGCAGAACCACCCCCGGGGTTACGAGTTCACCCCTCCACTTT. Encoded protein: CASRTTPGVTSSPLHF. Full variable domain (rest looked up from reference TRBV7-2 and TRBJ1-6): GAGVSQSPSNKVTEKGKDVELRCDPISGHTALYWYRQSLGQGLEFLIYFQGNSAPDKSGLPSDRFSAERTGGSVSTLTIQRTQQEDSAVYLCASRTTPGVTSSPLHFGNGTRLTVT.

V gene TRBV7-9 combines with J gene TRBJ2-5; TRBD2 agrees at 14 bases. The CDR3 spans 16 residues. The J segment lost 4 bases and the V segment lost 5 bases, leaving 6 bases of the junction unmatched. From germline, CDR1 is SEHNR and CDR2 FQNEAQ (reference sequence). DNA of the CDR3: TGTGCCAGCAGCATTGGACTAGCGGGGGGTACAGAGACCCAGTACTTC. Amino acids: CASSIGLAGGTETQYF.

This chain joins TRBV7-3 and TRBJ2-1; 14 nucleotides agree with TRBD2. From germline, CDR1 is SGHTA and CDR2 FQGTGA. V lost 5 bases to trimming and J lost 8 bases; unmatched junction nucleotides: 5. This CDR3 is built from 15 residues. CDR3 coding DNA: TGTGCCAGCAGCACGGGACTAGCGGGGGTCCATGAGCAGTTCTTC. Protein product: CASSTGLAGVHEQFF.

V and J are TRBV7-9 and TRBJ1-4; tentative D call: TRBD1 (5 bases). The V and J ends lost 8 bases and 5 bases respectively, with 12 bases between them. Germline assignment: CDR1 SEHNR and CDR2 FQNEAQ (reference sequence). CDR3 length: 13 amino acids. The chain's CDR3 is CASETALNEKLFF. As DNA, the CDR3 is TGTGCCAGCGAGACAGCGCTGAATGAAAAACTGTTTTTT. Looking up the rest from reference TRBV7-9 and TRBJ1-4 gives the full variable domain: DTGVSQNPRHKITKRGQNVTFRCDPISEHNRLYWYRQTLGQGPEFLTYFQNEAQLEKSRLLSDRFSAERPKGSFSTLEIQRTEQGDSAMYLCASETALNEKLFFGSGTQLSVL.

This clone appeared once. CDR3 residues: CASSHPYPGRGVLWGYTF. CDR3 DNA sequence: TGCGCCAGCAGCCATCCTTACCCAGGCAGGGGAGTACTTTGGGGCTACACCTTC. V and J are TRBV4-1 and TRBJ1-2; D may be TRBD1 (6 bases). The length of the CDR3 is 18 residues. The germline CDR1 and CDR2 sequences are MGHRA and YSYEKL. V was clipped by 3 bases and J by 8 bases, with 28 bases between them.

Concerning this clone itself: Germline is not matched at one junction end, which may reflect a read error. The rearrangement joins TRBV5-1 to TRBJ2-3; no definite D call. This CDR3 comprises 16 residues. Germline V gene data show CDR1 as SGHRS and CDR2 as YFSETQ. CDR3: CASSLEEHGSTETQYF. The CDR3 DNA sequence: TGCGCCAGCAGCTTGGAAGAACACGGAAGCACAGAAACGCAGTATTTT.

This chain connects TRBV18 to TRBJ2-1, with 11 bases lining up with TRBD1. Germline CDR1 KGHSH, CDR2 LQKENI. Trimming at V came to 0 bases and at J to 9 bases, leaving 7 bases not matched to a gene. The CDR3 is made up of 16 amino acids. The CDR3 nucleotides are TGTGCCAGCTCACCACCGGGGACAGGGGGTTTCGGTGAGCAGTTCTTC. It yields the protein CASSPPGTGGFGEQFF.

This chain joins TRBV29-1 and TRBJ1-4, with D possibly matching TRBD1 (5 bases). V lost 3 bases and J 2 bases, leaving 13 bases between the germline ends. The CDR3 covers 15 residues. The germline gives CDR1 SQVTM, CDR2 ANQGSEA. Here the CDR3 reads CSVEGGAGTNEKLFF. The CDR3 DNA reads TGCAGCGTTGAGGGGGGAGCGGGGACTAATGAAAAACTGTTTTTT.

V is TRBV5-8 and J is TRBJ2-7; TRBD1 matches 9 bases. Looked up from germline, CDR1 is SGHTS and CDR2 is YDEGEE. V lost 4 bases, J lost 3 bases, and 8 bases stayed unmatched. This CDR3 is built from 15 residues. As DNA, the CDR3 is TGTGCCAGCAGCACCGGACAGGGGAACGTCTACGAGCAGTACTTC. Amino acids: CASSTGQGNVYEQYF.

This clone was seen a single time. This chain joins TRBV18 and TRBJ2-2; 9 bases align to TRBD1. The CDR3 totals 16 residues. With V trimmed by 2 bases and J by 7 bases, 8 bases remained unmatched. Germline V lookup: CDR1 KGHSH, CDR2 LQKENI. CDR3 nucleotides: TGTGCCAGCTCACCAAACTGGACAGGGGATATCGGGGAGCTGTTTTTT. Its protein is CASSPNWTGDIGELFF.

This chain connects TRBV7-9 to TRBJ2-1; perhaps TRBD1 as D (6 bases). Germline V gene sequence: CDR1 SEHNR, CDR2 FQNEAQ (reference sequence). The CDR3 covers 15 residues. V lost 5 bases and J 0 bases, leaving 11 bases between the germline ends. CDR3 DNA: TGTGCCAGCAGCCAAACAGGGAGCTCCTACAATGAGCAGTTCTTC. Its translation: CASSQTGSSYNEQFF.

The CDR3 loop is CASSFGTYYEQYF. CDR3 nucleotide sequence: TGTGCCAGCAGCTTTGGCACGTACTACGAGCAGTACTTC. V gene TRBV11-2 combines with J gene TRBJ2-7; D call uncertain. Between the trimmed V and J ends, which lost 3 bases and 3 bases, there was a span of 9 bases. The CDR3 totals 13 residues. Looked up from germline, CDR1 is SGHAT and CDR2 is FQNNGV.

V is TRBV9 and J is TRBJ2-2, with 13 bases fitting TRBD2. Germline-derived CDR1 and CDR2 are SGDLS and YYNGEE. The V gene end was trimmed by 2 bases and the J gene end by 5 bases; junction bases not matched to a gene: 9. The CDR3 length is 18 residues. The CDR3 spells CASSVTSGGIPGTGELFF. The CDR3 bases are TGTGCCAGCAGCGTGACTAGCGGGGGGATCCCGGGTACCGGGGAGCTGTTTTTT.

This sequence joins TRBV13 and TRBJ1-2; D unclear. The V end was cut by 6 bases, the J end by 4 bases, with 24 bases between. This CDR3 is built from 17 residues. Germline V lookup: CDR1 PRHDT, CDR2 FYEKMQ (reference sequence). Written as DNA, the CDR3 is TGTGCCAGCAGTCTAAGACAAATTCAAATTACCGCCTATGGCTACACCTTC. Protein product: CASSLRQIQITAYGYTF.